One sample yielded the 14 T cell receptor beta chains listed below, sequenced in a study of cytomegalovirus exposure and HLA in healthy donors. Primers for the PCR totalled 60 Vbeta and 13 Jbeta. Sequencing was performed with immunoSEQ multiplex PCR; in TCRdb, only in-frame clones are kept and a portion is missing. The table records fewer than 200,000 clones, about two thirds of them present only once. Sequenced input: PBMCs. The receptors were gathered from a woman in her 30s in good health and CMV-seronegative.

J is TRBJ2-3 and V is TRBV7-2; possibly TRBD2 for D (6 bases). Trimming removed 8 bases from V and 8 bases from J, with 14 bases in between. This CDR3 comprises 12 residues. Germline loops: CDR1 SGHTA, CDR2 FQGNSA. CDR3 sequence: CASQGSEGTQYF. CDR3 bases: TGTGCCAGCCAAGGATCGGAGGGTACGCAGTATTTT. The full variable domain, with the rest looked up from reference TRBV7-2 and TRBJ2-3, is GAGVSQSPSNKVTEKGKDVELRCDPISGHTALYWYRQSLGQGLEFLIYFQGNSAPDKSGLPSDRFSAERTGGSVSTLTIQRTQQEDSAVYLCASQGSEGTQYFGPGTRLTVL.

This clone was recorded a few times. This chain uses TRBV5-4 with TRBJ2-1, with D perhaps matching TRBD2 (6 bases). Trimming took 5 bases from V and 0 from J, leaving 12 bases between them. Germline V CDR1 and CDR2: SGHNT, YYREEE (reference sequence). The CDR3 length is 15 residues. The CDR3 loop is CASRRDSSSYNEQFF. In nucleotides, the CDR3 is TGTGCCAGCAGACGGGACTCCAGCTCCTACAATGAGCAGTTCTTC.

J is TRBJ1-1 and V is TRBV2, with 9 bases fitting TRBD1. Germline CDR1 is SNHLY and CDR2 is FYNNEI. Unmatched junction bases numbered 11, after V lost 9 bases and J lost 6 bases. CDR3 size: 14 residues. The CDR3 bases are TGTGCCAGTCTAGGAGGACAGGGGTCTGCTGAAGCTTTCTTT. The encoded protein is CASLGGQGSAEAFF.

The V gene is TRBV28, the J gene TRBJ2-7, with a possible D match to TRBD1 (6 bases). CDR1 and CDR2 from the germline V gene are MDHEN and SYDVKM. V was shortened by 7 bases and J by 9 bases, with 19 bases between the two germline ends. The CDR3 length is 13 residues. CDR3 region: CASTKQTGERQYF. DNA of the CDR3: TGTGCCAGCACCAAACAGACAGGCGAACGGCAGTACTTC.

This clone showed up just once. Here the CDR3 reads CASGDRGQETQYF. The CDR3 bases are TGTGCCAGTGGGGACAGGGGCCAAGAGACCCAGTACTTC. This chain links TRBV28 with TRBJ2-5, with 10 bases aligning to TRBD1. The CDR3 length is 13 residues. Germline V gives CDR1 MDHEN, CDR2 SYDVKM. V was pared by 9 bases and J by 1 base, with 2 bases of the junction left unmatched.

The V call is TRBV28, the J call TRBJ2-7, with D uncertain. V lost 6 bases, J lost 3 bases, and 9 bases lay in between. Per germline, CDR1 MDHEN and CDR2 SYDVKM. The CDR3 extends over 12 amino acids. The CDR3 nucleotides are TGTGCCAGCAGACCCTCTAGCTACGAGCAGTACTTC. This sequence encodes CASRPSSYEQYF. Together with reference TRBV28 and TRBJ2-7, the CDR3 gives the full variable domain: DVKVTQSSRYLVKRTGEKVFLECVQDMDHENMFWYRQDPGLGLRLIYFSYDVKMKEKGDIPEGYSVSREKKERFSLILESASTNQTSMYLCASRPSSYEQYFGPGTRLTVT.

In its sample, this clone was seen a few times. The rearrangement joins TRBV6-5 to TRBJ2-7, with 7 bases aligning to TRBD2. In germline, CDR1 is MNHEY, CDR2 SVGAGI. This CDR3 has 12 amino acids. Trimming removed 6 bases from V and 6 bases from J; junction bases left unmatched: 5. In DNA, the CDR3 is TGTGCCAGCAGGAAGGGAGGGGTCGAGCAGTACTTC. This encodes CASRKGGVEQYF.

CDR3 amino acids: CASSGQISNQPQHF. CDR3 nucleotide sequence: TGTGCCAGCAGTGGACAGATTAGCAATCAGCCCCAGCATTTT. This chain joins TRBV27 and TRBJ1-5; possibly TRBD1 for D (6 bases). CDR3 length: 14 amino acids. Germline V gene lookup returns CDR1 MNHEY and CDR2 SMNVEV (reference sequence). V was cut by 5 bases and J by 0 bases, with 8 bases left in between.

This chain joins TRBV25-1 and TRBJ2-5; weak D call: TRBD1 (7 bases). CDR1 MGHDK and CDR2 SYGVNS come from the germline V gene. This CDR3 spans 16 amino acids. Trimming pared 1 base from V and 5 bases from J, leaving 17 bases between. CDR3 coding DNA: TGTGCCAGCAGTGAATCCGCAGGGGGGTTCTGGGAGACCCAGTACTTC. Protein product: CASSESAGGFWETQYF. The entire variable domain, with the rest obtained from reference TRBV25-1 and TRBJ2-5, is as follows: EADIYQTPRYLVIGTGKKITLECSQTMGHDKMYWYQQDPGMELHLIHYSYGVNSTEKGDLSSESTVSRIRTEHFPLTLESARPSHTSQYLCASSESAGGFWETQYFGPGTRLLVL.

For the CDR3, the DNA is TGTGCCAGCAGCTTAACACCGGGAGGGCGGGAGAACGAGCAGTACTTC. Its translation is CASSLTPGGRENEQYF. V and J are TRBV11-2 and TRBJ2-7; TRBD2 agrees at 8 bases. V was clipped by 2 bases and J by 5 bases; unmatched bases: 11. Germline lookup yields CDR1 SGHAT and CDR2 FQNNGV. The CDR3 is made up of 16 amino acids.

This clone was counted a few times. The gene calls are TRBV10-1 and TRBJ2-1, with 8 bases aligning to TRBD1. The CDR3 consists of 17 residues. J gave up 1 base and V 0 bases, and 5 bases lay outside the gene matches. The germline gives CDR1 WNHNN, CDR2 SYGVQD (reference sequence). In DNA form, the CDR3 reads TGCGCCAGCAGTGAGTCAACAGGACAGGGTTCCTACAATGAGCAGTTCTTC. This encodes CASSESTGQGSYNEQFF.

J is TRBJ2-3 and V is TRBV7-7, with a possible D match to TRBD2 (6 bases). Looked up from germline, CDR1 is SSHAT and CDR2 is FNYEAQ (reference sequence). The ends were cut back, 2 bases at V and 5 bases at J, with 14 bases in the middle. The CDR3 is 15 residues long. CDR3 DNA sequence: TGTGCCAGCAGCTTATCCCAAGCGGGTGGAGATACGCAGTATTTT. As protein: CASSLSQAGGDTQYF.

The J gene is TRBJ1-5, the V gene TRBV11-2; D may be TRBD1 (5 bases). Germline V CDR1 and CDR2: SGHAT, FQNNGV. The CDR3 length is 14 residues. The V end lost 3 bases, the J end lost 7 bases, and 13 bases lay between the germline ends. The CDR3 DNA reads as TGTGCCAGCAGCTTTCCAGGGCTGTACCAGCCCCAGCATTTT. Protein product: CASSFPGLYQPQHF.

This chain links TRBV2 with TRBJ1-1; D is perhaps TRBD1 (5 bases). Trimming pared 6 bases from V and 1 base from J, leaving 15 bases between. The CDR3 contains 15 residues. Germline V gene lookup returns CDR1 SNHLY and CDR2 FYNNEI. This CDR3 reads CASRVSGLGNTEAFF. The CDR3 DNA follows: TGTGCCAGCAGGGTCTCGGGACTCGGGAACACTGAAGCTTTCTTT. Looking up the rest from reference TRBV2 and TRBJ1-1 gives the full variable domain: EPEVTQTPSHQVTQMGQEVILRCVPISNHLYFYWYRQILGQKVEFLVSFYNNEISEKSEIFDDQFSVERPDGSNFTLKIRSTKLEDSAMYFCASRVSGLGNTEAFFGQGTRLTVV.